These T cell receptor beta chains were read from a single sample in a study of blood T cell repertoires in COVID-19. Libraries were prepared by immunoSEQ multiplex PCR; TCRdb keeps only in-frame clonotypes and omits some of them. Of about 250,000 clones listed, 70% to 90% are singletons. The sample taken for sequencing was peripheral blood. The receptors originated from a man younger than 35 with active or convalescent COVID-19. The CDR3 runs from the conserved cysteine through the conserved F or W. Fields, in order: V gene, D gene, clone size, J gene, CDR3 DNA, CDR3 protein. The D gene is left open where the match is weak. Not all rows give a size; the values are once, few, many and, for expanded clones, a class.

>TRBV20-1|TRBD1|once|TRBJ1-3
TGCAGTGCTAGTCCGGGACAGGTGGACGGAAACACCATATATTTT
CSASPGQVDGNTIYF
>TRBV28|TRBD2|NA|TRBJ2-5
TGTGCCAGCAGTTTGTGGGCGGGAGGCCAAGAGACCCAGTACTTC
CASSLWAGGQETQYF
>TRBV13|NA|NA|TRBJ1-3
TGTGCCAGCAGCTCTTACTCGAGCTCTGGAAACACCATATATTTT
CASSSYSSSGNTIYF
>TRBV9|TRBD1|NA|TRBJ1-4
TGTGCCAGCAGCGCCAGGACAGGGGGAAATGAAAAACTGTTTTTT
CASSARTGGNEKLFF
>TRBV6-2/TRBV6-3|TRBD1|NA|TRBJ1-1
TGTGCCAGCAGTAAGGGGACAGGGCTGAACACTGAAGCTTTCTTT
CASSKGTGLNTEAFF
>TRBV21-1|NA|few|TRBJ2-7
TGTGCCAGCGTCGGGGGACAGACCTACGAGCAGTACTTC
CASVGGQTYEQYF
>TRBV5-4|TRBD1|NA|TRBJ1-2
TGTGCCTTCGACAGGGGACAATATGGCTACACCTTC
CAFDRGQYGYTF
>TRBV7-2|NA|NA|TRBJ2-7
TGTGCCAGCAGCTTGGGCAGGGAATCCTACGAGCAGTACTTC
CASSLGRESYEQYF
>TRBV6-1|TRBD2|NA|TRBJ2-7
TGTGCCAGCAGTGATAGGACTAGCGGGATTGGACCCTTC
CASSDRTSGIGPF
>TRBV4-2|TRBD1|NA|TRBJ1-4
TGTGCCAGCAGCCAAGGACAGGGAAGTCTGAAACTGTTTTTT
CASSQGQGSLKLFF
>TRBV2|NA|NA|TRBJ1-1
TGTGCCAGCTTCGGTCCGGGGTTCACTGAAGCTTTCTTT
CASFGPGFTEAFF
>TRBV28|TRBD2|NA|TRBJ2-7
TGTGCCAGCAGTCCAATGGGGGGGAGAATCTACGAGCAGTACTTC
CASSPMGGRIYEQYF
>TRBV20-1|NA|NA|TRBJ2-1
TGCAGTGCGAGGACAGATGAGCAGTTCTTC
CSARTDEQFF
>TRBV28|NA|once|TRBJ2-1
TGTGCCAGCAGTTTAGCGGGAATTTCCTACAATGAGCAGTTCTTC
CASSLAGISYNEQFF
>TRBV18|NA|NA|TRBJ2-3
TGTGCCAGCTCACCACCGATGAGGGCGGTTACAGATACGCAGTATTTT
CASSPPMRAVTDTQYF
>TRBV29-1|TRBD1|many|TRBJ2-2
TGCAGCGTTTGGACAGGAACGAACACCGGGGAGCTGTTTTTT
CSVWTGTNTGELFF
>TRBV7-9|NA|NA|TRBJ1-1
TGTGCCAGCAGCTTCCAAAGACAGACTCGAGAAGCTTTCTTT
CASSFQRQTREAFF
>TRBV11-2|NA|NA|TRBJ2-1
TGTGCCAGCAGTTCGCAGGGGTTCACGGATGAGCAGTTCTTC
CASSSQGFTDEQFF
>TRBV7-3|TRBD2|NA|TRBJ2-1
TGTGCCAGCAGCTTAGCGGGAGATCGGAATGAGCAGTTCTTC
CASSLAGDRNEQFF
>TRBV10-3|TRBD2|NA|TRBJ2-5
TGTGCCACACGGACTAGCGGCGGGTTCGGGACCCAGTACTTC
CATRTSGGFGTQYF
>TRBV5-1|NA|NA|TRBJ1-1
TGCGCCAGCAGCTTCAGAGTTGGGAGGAACACTGAAGCTTTCTTT
CASSFRVGRNTEAFF
>TRBV4-3|NA|NA|TRBJ1-1
TGCGCCAGCAGCCAAGGACGGGGCACTGAAGCTTTCTTT
CASSQGRGTEAFF
>TRBV20-1|NA|NA|TRBJ2-7
TGCAGTGCAGTAGGGGGCTACGAGCAGTACTTC
CSAVGGYEQYF
>TRBV13|TRBD2|once|TRBJ2-1
TGTGCCAGCAGCCTCTTACTAGCGGGAGTAAATGAGCAGTTCTTC
CASSLLLAGVNEQFF
>TRBV4-3|NA|NA|TRBJ2-1
TGCGCCAGCAGCCAAGGTATCAGGGGTGGCTACAATGAGCAGTTCTTC
CASSQGIRGGYNEQFF
>TRBV3-1/TRBV3-2|NA|few|TRBJ1-1
TGTGCCAGCATCGGCTCGGAGTTGAACACTGAAGCTTTCTTT
CASIGSELNTEAFF